This T cell receptor beta chain was profiled in a study of shared clonotypes between healthy human individuals. Study-level background: Plates per donor: three CD4 naive, three CD4 memory, two CD8 naive, one CD8 memory. Study conclusions and caveats: Compared with memory subsets, naive subsets generally had larger estimated richness. The authors expected sequencing depth to affect clonotype sharing among donors.

Per germline, CDR1 MDHEN and CDR2 SYDVKM. The CDR3 has 17 residues. V lost 1 base to trimming and J lost 1 base; unmatched junction nucleotides: 7. Data came from immunoSEQ multiplex PCR; TCRdb stores just in-frame clones and leaves some out. The sample includes about 2 million clones, 95% seen only once; the top ten take 0.1% to 0.15%. As for this clone: What it recognizes is unknown.

The chain has TRBV28 and TRBJ2-3; TRBD1 matches 8 bases. The sequence derives from a man aged 18 to 30 in good health. The specimen sequenced was naive CD4+ T cells sorted from blood. The subset was: CD45RA+ positively selected. The CDR3 spells CASSLYNQGAGTDTQYF. CDR3 nucleotides: TGTGCCAGCAGTTTATATAATCAGGGGGCTGGCACAGATACGCAGTATTTT.